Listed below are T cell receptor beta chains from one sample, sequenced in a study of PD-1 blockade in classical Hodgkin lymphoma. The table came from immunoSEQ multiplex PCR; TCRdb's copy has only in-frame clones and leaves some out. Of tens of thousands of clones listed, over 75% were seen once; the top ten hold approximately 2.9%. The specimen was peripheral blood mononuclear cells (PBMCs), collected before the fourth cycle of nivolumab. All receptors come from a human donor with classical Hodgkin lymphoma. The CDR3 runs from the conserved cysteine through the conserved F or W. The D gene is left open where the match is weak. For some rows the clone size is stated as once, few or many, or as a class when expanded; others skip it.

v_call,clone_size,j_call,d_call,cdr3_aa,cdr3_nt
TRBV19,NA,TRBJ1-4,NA,CASSTGYVSSNEKLFF,TGTGCCAGTAGCACAGGGTATGTCTCCTCTAATGAAAAACTGTTTTTT
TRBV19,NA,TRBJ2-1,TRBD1,CASSRGTAVYNEQFF,TGTGCCAGTAGTAGGGGGACAGCAGTCTACAATGAGCAGTTCTTC
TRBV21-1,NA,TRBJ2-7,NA,CASSKRGREGPSSYEQYF,TGTGCCAGCAGCAAACGGGGGCGGGAGGGCCCAAGCTCCTACGAGCAGTACTTC
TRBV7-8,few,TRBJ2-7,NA,CASSTQTASYEQYF,TGTGCCAGCAGCACACAGACGGCCTCCTACGAGCAGTACTTC
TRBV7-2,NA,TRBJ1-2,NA,CASRRILRDTDNYGYTF,TGTGCCAGCAGGCGAATTCTCCGGGACACGGACAACTATGGCTACACCTTC
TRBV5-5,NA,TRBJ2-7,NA,CASSLDSEQYF,TGTGCCAGCAGCTTGGACAGCGAGCAGTACTTC
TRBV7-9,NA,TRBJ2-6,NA,CASSTLSQLLSGANVLTF,TGTGCCAGCAGCACTCTCTCACAGCTCCTCTCTGGGGCCAACGTCCTGACTTTC
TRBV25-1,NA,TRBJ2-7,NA,CASIGGLPYEQYF,TGTGCCAGCATCGGTGGACTCCCCTACGAGCAGTACTTC
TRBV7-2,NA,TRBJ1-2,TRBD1,CASSPKTGQFGYTF,TGTGCCAGCAGTCCGAAGACAGGGCAGTTCGGCTACACCTTC
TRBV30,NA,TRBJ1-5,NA,CAWNYGQFNQPQHF,TGTGCCTGGAATTACGGTCAGTTCAATCAGCCCCAGCATTTT
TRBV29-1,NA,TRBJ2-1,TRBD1,CSVDDIGQGVNEQFF,TGCAGCGTGGATGATATAGGACAGGGGGTAAATGAGCAGTTCTTC
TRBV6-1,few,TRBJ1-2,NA,CASSEAGLGWDGYTF,TGTGCCAGCAGTGAAGCAGGTCTGGGGTGGGATGGCTACACCTTC
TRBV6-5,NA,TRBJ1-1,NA,CASSYVQGNTEAFF,TGTGCCAGCAGTTACGTACAGGGGAACACTGAAGCTTTCTTT
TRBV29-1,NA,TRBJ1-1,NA,CSGGLGTEAFF,TGCTCCGGCGGCCTGGGCACTGAAGCTTTCTTT
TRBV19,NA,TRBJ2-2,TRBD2,CASSKAGSIWSGELFF,TGTGCCAGTAGCAAAGCGGGGTCGATATGGTCTGGGGAGCTGTTTTTT
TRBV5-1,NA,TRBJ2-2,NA,CASSLDSSDTGELFF,TGCGCCAGCAGCTTGGATAGTTCGGACACCGGGGAGCTGTTTTTT
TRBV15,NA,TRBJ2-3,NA,CATSRWDSEQGGDTQYF,TGTGCCACCAGCAGATGGGACTCTGAACAGGGTGGGGATACGCAGTATTTT
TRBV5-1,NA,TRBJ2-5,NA,CASRYISIQETQYF,TGCGCCAGCAGGTACATCTCGATTCAAGAGACCCAGTACTTC
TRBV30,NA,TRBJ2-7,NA,CAWTLTGPYEQYF,TGTGCCTGGACGCTAACAGGGCCCTACGAGCAGTACTTC
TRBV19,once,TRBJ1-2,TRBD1,CASSITARSVDRGVGYTF,TGTGCCAGTAGTATAACCGCCCGTTCTGTGGACAGGGGCGTCGGCTACACCTTC
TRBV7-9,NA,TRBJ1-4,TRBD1,CASSRWDSNEKLFF,TGTGCCAGCAGCCGTTGGGACAGTAATGAAAAACTGTTTTTT
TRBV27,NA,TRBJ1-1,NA,CASSSLGGRAFTEAFF,TGTGCCAGCAGTTCCCTAGGAGGCAGGGCGTTTACTGAAGCTTTCTTT
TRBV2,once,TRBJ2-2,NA,CASCPSETSNTGELFF,TGTGCCAGCTGCCCGTCAGAGACCTCGAACACCGGGGAGCTGTTTTTT
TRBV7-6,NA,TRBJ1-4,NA,CASSLTGRGEKLFF,TGTGCCAGCAGCTTAACAGGGAGGGGTGAAAAACTGTTTTTT
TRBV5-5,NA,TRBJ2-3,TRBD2,CASSFSGGADTQYF,TGTGCCAGCAGCTTTAGCGGGGGGGCAGATACGCAGTATTTT
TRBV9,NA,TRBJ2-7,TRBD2,CASSVSGGDHEQYF,TGTGCCAGCAGCGTTAGCGGGGGGGACCACGAGCAGTACTTC
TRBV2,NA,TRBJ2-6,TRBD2,CASRALAGNSGANVLTF,TGTGCCAGCAGAGCACTAGCGGGGAACTCTGGGGCCAACGTCCTGACTTTC
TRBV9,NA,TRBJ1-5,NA,CASSVGGTRDQPQHF,TGTGCCAGCAGCGTAGGGGGGACCCGGGATCAGCCCCAGCATTTT
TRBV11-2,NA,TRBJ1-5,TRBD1,CASGQEKQPQHF,TGTGCCAGCGGACAGGAAAAACAGCCCCAGCATTTT
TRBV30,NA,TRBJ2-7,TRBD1,CAWSVPGQSGQYF,TGTGCCTGGAGTGTACCGGGACAGTCCGGGCAGTACTTC
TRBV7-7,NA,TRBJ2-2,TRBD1,CASSPLTGYTGELFF,TGTGCCAGCAGCCCCCTGACAGGGTACACCGGGGAGCTGTTTTTT
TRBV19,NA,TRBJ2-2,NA,CASSIWGAVDTGELFF,TGTGCCAGTAGTATATGGGGGGCGGTCGACACCGGGGAGCTGTTTTTT
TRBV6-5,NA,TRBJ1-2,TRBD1,CASSGRSITGVGYTF,TGTGCCAGCAGTGGCCGATCCATTACAGGGGTAGGCTACACCTTC
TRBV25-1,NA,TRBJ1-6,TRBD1,CASSSGGGGVFNSPLHF,TGTGCCAGCAGTTCAGGGGGCGGGGGCGTTTTTAATTCACCCCTCCACTTT
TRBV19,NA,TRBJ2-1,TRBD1,CASSSDRANEQFF,TGTGCCAGTAGTTCTGACAGGGCAAATGAGCAGTTCTTC
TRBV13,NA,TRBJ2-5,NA,CASRFRGGEETQYF,TGTGCCAGCAGGTTTCGGGGTGGGGAAGAGACCCAGTACTTC